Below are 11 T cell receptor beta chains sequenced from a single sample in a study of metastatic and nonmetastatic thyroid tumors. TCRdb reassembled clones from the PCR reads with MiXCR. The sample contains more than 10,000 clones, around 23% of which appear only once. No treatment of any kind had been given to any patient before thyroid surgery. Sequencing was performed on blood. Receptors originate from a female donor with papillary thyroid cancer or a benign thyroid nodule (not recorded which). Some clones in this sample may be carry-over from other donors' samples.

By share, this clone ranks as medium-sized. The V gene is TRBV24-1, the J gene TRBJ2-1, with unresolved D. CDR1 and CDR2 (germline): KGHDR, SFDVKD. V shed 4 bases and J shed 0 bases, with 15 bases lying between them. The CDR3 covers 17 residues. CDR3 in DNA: TGTGCCACCAGTGACCCCCGCGCCTCGAGCTCCTACAATGAGCAGTTCTTC. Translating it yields CATSDPRASSSYNEQFF.

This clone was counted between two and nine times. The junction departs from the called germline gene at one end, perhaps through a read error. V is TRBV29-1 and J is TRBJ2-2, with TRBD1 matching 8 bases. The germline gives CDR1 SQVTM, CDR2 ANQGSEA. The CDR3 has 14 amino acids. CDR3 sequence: CNFTGQVDTGEMFF. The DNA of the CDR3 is TGCAACTTCACGGGACAGGTTGACACCGGGGAGATGTTTTTT.

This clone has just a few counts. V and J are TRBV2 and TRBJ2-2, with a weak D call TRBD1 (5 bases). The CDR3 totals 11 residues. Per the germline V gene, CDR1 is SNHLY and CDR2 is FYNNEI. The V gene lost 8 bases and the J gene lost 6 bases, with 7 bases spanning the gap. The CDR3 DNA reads TGTGCCAGCCTAGGGGCCGGGGAGCTGTTTTTT. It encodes CASLGAGELFF.

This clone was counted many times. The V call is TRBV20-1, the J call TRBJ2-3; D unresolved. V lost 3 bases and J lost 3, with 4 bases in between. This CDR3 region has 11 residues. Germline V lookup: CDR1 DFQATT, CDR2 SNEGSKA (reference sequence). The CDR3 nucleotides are TGCAGTGCTAGTCCAACAGATACGCAGTATTTT. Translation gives CSASPTDTQYF.

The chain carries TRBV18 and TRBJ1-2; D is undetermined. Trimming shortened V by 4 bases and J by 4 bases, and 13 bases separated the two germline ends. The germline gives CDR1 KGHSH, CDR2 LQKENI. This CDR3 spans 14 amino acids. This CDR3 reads CASSLDQRSYGYTF. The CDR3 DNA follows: TGTGCCAGCTCACTCGACCAAAGGAGCTATGGCTACACCTTC.

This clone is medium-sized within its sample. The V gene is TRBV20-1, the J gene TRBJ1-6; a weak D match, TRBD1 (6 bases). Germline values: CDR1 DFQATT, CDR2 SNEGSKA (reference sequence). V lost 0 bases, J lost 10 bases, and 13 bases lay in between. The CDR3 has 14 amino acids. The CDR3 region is CSARDFEGTSPLHF. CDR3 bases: TGCAGTGCTAGAGACTTCGAAGGGACATCACCCCTCCACTTT.

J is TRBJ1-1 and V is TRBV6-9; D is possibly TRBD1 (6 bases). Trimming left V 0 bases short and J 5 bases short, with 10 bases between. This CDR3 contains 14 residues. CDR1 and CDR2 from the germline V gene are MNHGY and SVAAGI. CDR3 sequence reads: CASSYSGGGTEAFF. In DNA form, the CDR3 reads TGTGCCAGCAGTTATTCAGGGGGAGGGACTGAAGCTTTCTTT.

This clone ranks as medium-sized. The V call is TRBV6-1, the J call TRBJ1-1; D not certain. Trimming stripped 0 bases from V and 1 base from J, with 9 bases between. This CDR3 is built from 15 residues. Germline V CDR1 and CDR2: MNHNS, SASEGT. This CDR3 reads CASSEARNSNTEAFF. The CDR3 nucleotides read TGTGCCAGCAGTGAAGCCCGAAATTCGAACACTGAAGCTTTCTTT.

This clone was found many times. CDR3 in DNA: TGTGCCAGTAGTATAGTGGGACAGAGCACAGATACGCAGTATTTT. This sequence encodes CASSIVGQSTDTQYF. This rearrangement joins TRBV19 to TRBJ2-3, with 7 nucleotides matching TRBD1. Trimming cost V 1 base and J 0 bases; bases outside gene matches: 1. The CDR3 covers 15 residues. Germline V lookup: CDR1 LNHDA, CDR2 SQIVND (reference sequence).

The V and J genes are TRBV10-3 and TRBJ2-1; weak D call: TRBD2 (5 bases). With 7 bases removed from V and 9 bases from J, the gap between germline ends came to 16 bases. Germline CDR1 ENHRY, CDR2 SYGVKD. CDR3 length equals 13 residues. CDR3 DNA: TGTGCCATCAATGTGGACCTGCGGGTTGAGCAGTTCTTC. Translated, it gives CAINVDLRVEQFF.

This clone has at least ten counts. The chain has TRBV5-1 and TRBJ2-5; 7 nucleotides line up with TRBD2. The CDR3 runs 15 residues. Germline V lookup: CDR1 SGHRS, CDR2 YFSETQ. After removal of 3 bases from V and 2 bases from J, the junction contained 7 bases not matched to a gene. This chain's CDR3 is CASSYLWRGQETQYF. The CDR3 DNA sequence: TGCGCCAGCAGCTACCTCTGGCGGGGGCAAGAGACCCAGTACTTC. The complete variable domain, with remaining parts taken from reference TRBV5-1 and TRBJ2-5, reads KAGVTQTPRYLIKTRGQQVTLSCSPISGHRSVSWYQQTPGQGLQFLFEYFSETQRNKGNFPGRFSGRQFSNSRSEMNVSTLELGDSALYLCASSYLWRGQETQYFGPGTRLLVL.